The clone carrying this T cell receptor beta chain has just a few counts. Antigen: not known. V shed 2 bases and J 4 bases; nucleotides not matched to a gene: 1. Germline assignment: CDR1 ENHRY and CDR2 SYGVKD. This CDR3 is built from 14 residues. The sample originates from a study of cytomegalovirus exposure and HLA in healthy donors. Overall study results and limits: TCR association rates varied by HLA locus in a later analysis, with DRB1 highest and HLA-C lowest.

PCR was performed using 60 Vbeta and 13 Jbeta primers. Sequenced by immunoSEQ multiplex PCR; TCRdb stores in-frame clones only, minus some. The table lists 150,000 or so clones, approximately 80% of them singletons, with roughly 6.2% in the top ten. Sequenced material: PBMCs. This receptor was identified in a male donor in good health and CMV-seropositive. This chain joins TRBV10-3 and TRBJ1-1, with TRBD1 matching 10 bases. CDR3 amino acids: CAISERQGATEAFF. The CDR3 nucleotides read TGTGCCATCAGTGAGCGACAGGGGGCCACTGAAGCTTTCTTT.